Shown below are 26 T cell receptor beta chains from a single sample sequenced in a study of somatic mutations in cytotoxic T cells in rheumatoid arthritis (dated by TCRdb to 2016 to 2017). The library was obtained by the immunoSEQ multiplex PCR assay. The immuneACCESS repertoire file appears here via TCRdb, limited to in-frame rearrangements. These files lack a portion of the clones; in checked studies, under half of the deficit traces to unresolved V genes, and the cause of the others is not known. The sample includes over 15,000 clones, with 80% observed a single time. The top ten clonotypes cover about 10% of the sample. Sequencing was performed on CD8+ T cells sorted from blood. The receptor source for this set is an adult with rheumatoid arthritis.

V is TRBV9 and J is TRBJ2-1; D is undetermined. The germline V gene encodes CDR1 SGDLS and CDR2 YYNGEE. V was cut by 0 bases and J by 0 bases, with 13 bases left in between. The CDR3 covers 17 residues. The CDR3 region has the DNA TGTGCCAGCAGCGTAGCTGTCGCCCCGAGCTCCTACAATGAGCAGTTCTTC. Its protein product is CASSVAVAPSSYNEQFF. The full variable domain, in which reference TRBV9 and TRBJ2-1 provide the parts outside the CDR3, is DSGVTQTPKHLITATGQRVTLRCSPRSGDLSVYWYQQSLDQGLQFLIQYYNGEERAKGNILERFSAQQFPDLHSELNLSSLELGDSALYFCASSVAVAPSSYNEQFFGPGTRLTVL.

The V gene is TRBV10-1, the J gene TRBJ2-3, with TRBD2 as a possible D gene (5 bases). This CDR3 spans 14 amino acids. The V end lost 5 bases, the J end lost 3 bases, and 12 bases lay between the germline ends. Germline V gene sequence: CDR1 WNHNN, CDR2 SYGVQD (reference sequence). The CDR3 here is CASSPGGGTDTQYF. CDR3 in DNA: TGCGCCAGCAGTCCGGGCGGAGGTACAGATACGCAGTATTTT.

The chain combines TRBV5-1 with TRBJ2-1; 7 positions match TRBD2. CDR1 and CDR2 (germline): SGHRS, YFSETQ. After removal of 0 bases from V and 6 bases from J, the junction contained 9 bases not matched to a gene. This CDR3 has 16 amino acids. CDR3 DNA sequence: TGCGCCAGCAGCTTGGGCCGCCTAGCGGATTCCAATGAGCAGTTCTTC. Residues: CASSLGRLADSNEQFF.

The chain carries TRBV10-1 and TRBJ1-1, with D maybe TRBD1 (5 bases). CDR3 length: 12 residues. Deletions cut 6 bases from V and 5 bases from J, with 10 bases between. Germline loops: CDR1 WNHNN, CDR2 SYGVQD (reference sequence). The CDR3 sequence: CASSTGGTEAFF. In DNA form, the CDR3 reads TGCGCCAGCAGCACGGGGGGGACTGAAGCTTTCTTT.

In its sample, this clone was seen a few times. The J gene is TRBJ1-2, the V gene TRBV6-5, with no clear D. The CDR3 spans 13 residues. Germline CDR1 is MNHEY and CDR2 is SVGAGI. Trimming pared 5 bases from V and 4 bases from J, leaving 11 bases between. The CDR3 nucleotides are TGTGCCAGCAGTCAAGGGATAAGCTATGGCTACACCTTC. It codes for CASSQGISYGYTF.

V usage is TRBV19 and J usage is TRBJ1-1; a possible D gene is TRBD1 (5 bases). Germline V gene sequence: CDR1 LNHDA, CDR2 SQIVND (reference sequence). Trimming left V 6 bases short and J 8 bases short, with 16 bases between. This CDR3 comprises 13 residues. CDR3 protein: CASSLQDVREAFF. The CDR3 DNA sequence: TGTGCCAGTAGCCTACAGGACGTGAGGGAAGCTTTCTTT.

This chain connects TRBV9 to TRBJ1-1, with D perhaps TRBD1 (5 bases). CDR3 length equals 14 residues. Trimming pared 0 bases from V and 1 base from J, leaving 7 bases between. The germline V gene encodes CDR1 SGDLS and CDR2 YYNGEE. The CDR3 is CASSVGTTNTEAFF. In nucleotides, the CDR3 is TGTGCCAGCAGCGTAGGGACAACGAACACTGAAGCTTTCTTT. The entire variable domain, with the rest obtained from reference TRBV9 and TRBJ1-1, is as follows: DSGVTQTPKHLITATGQRVTLRCSPRSGDLSVYWYQQSLDQGLQFLIQYYNGEERAKGNILERFSAQQFPDLHSELNLSSLELGDSALYFCASSVGTTNTEAFFGQGTRLTVV.

The CDR3 DNA follows: TGTGCCAGCAGTTTTCCTCTAACTCAGGGCGGTGAGCAGTTCTTC. It yields the protein CASSFPLTQGGEQFF. V usage is TRBV28 and J usage is TRBJ2-1; perhaps TRBD1 as D (5 bases). The germline V gene encodes CDR1 MDHEN and CDR2 SYDVKM. V was clipped by 3 bases and J by 9 bases, with 18 bases between them. The CDR3 totals 15 residues.

CDR3 DNA sequence: TGCAGCGTTGTAGCGGGGATCTACAATGAGCAGTTCTTC. It encodes CSVVAGIYNEQFF. This chain links TRBV29-1 with TRBJ2-1, with 8 nucleotides matching TRBD2. This CDR3 has 13 amino acids. Germline assignment: CDR1 SQVTM and CDR2 ANQGSEA. With V trimmed by 4 bases and J by 3 bases, 2 bases remained unmatched.

The rearrangement joins TRBV4-1 to TRBJ1-6, with a possible D match to TRBD1 (5 bases). The V gene's germline CDR1 is MGHRA and CDR2 YSYEKL. This CDR3 is built from 16 residues. V lost 0 bases and J lost 8, with 14 bases in between. The CDR3 bases are TGCGCCAGCAGCCAAGAGGGGGGGGGAAAGGATTCACCCCTCCACTTT. Translated, it gives CASSQEGGGKDSPLHF.

The chain couples TRBV30 to TRBJ1-1; D is unresolved. Trimming cost V 8 bases and J 4 bases, with 11 bases left between them. Germline V CDR1 and CDR2: GTSNPN, SVGIG (reference sequence). This CDR3 contains 11 residues. The CDR3 here is CAGFGGTEAFF. Here the CDR3 DNA reads TGTGCCGGTTTTGGTGGCACTGAAGCTTTCTTT.

This clone is a singleton in its sample. The chain carries TRBV29-1 and TRBJ1-1; no firm D call. V was clipped by 2 bases and J by 1 base, with 2 bases between them. Germline CDR1 and CDR2: SQVTM and ANQGSEA. This CDR3 has 11 amino acids. The CDR3 sequence: CSVERNTEAFF. In nucleotides, the CDR3 is TGCAGCGTTGAACGGAACACTGAAGCTTTCTTT.

This chain uses TRBV11-2 with TRBJ2-7; TRBD2 matches 11 bases. The CDR3 extends over 15 amino acids. Germline V gene sequence: CDR1 SGHAT, CDR2 FQNNGV. The ends lost 4 bases at V and 4 bases at J; junction bases unmatched: 6. The CDR3, as DNA: TGTGCCAGCAGCTCCGTAGCGGGGGGGTTATACGAGCAGTACTTC. This translates into CASSSVAGGLYEQYF.

The rearrangement joins TRBV7-9 to TRBJ2-2; 10 bases align to TRBD1. Looked up from germline, CDR1 is SEHNR and CDR2 is FQNEAQ (reference sequence). V shed 4 bases, J shed 4 bases, and the junction held 9 bases outside the gene matches. This CDR3 spans 17 amino acids. The CDR3: CASSSTKDRGLTGELFF. Written as DNA, the CDR3 is TGTGCCAGCAGCTCAACTAAAGACAGGGGGCTCACCGGGGAGCTGTTTTTT.

The rearrangement uses TRBV25-1 and TRBJ2-7; 7 bases align to TRBD2. Germline lookup yields CDR1 MGHDK and CDR2 SYGVNS. With 3 bases clipped from V and 7 bases from J, the junction kept 9 bases outside the gene matches. This CDR3 has 14 residues. CDR3: CASSEGRFGGEQYF. The DNA for the CDR3 is TGTGCCAGCAGTGAGGGACGGTTCGGGGGGGAGCAGTACTTC.

CDR3 in DNA: TGCGCCAGCAGCCACGGAGTCAGGGGGGATAATTCACCCCTCCACTTT. Translating it yields CASSHGVRGDNSPLHF. This chain links TRBV5-1 with TRBJ1-6, with 7 bases that match TRBD1. The CDR3 runs 16 residues. Per germline, CDR1 SGHRS and CDR2 YFSETQ. The junction had 9 bases not matched to a gene; V was cut back by 4 bases and J by 5 bases.

This clone was picked up a small number of times. The CDR3 region is CASSVGGRLGGYTF. DNA for the CDR3: TGTGCCAGCAGCGTTGGGGGGCGCTTAGGGGGCTACACCTTC. The chain joins TRBV9 to TRBJ1-2; maybe TRBD1 (6 bases). The CDR3 sequence is 14 residues long. V was trimmed by 2 bases and J by 8 bases, leaving 16 bases between them. In germline, CDR1 is SGDLS, CDR2 YYNGEE.

V usage is TRBV27 and J usage is TRBJ1-5; D may be TRBD1 (6 bases). Trimming took off 10 bases at V and 0 bases at J, with 25 bases between the two ends. CDR1 and CDR2 from the germline V gene are MNHEY and SMNVEV (reference sequence). The CDR3 has 18 amino acids. This CDR3 is CATRLGGGGTYSNQPQHF. CDR3 nucleotide sequence: TGTGCCACCCGACTTGGGGGCGGGGGGACATATAGCAATCAGCCCCAGCATTTT.

The genes are TRBV28 and TRBJ1-2; D gene uncertain. This CDR3 region has 15 residues. The V gene lost 5 bases and the J gene lost 0 bases, with 13 bases spanning the gap. Germline CDR1 MDHEN, CDR2 SYDVKM. This CDR3 is CASSPFRTANYGYTF. CDR3 sequence (DNA): TGTGCCAGCAGTCCCTTTCGCACGGCTAACTATGGCTACACCTTC.

The gene calls are TRBV29-1 and TRBJ2-7; D gene ambiguous. Deletions cut 0 bases from V and 7 bases from J, with 19 bases between. Germline-derived CDR1 and CDR2 are SQVTM and ANQGSEA. The CDR3 totals 15 residues. Here the CDR3 reads CSVEEPSSSEGEQYF. Here the CDR3 DNA reads TGCAGCGTTGAAGAGCCATCATCGTCAGAAGGAGAGCAGTACTTC.

The chain employs TRBV7-9 and TRBJ2-7, with 10 bases identical to TRBD1. CDR3 length: 14 amino acids. J was trimmed by 3 bases and V by 5 bases; bases with no gene match: 4. Germline-derived CDR1 and CDR2 are SEHNR and FQNEAQ (reference sequence). CDR3 nucleotide sequence: TGTGCCAGCAGCAGCCGGGACAGGGGCTACGAGCAGTACTTC. Amino acid sequence: CASSSRDRGYEQYF.

This clone was seen once. The chain has TRBV6-1 and TRBJ1-1; D gene ambiguous. V was pared by 4 bases and J by 6 bases, with 9 bases between. CDR3 length: 12 residues. Germline V lookup: CDR1 MNHNS, CDR2 SASEGT. The CDR3 sequence is CASSGVIPEAFF. Written as DNA, the CDR3 is TGTGCCAGCAGTGGGGTTATCCCTGAAGCTTTCTTT.

The rearrangement links TRBV4-1 to TRBJ2-7; possibly TRBD1 for D (5 bases). This CDR3 comprises 14 residues. Looked up from germline, CDR1 is MGHRA and CDR2 is YSYEKL. V gave up 1 base and J gave up 5 bases, with 12 bases separating them. The CDR3 is CASSQGTPVDEQYF. In DNA, the CDR3 is TGCGCCAGCAGCCAAGGGACACCAGTGGACGAGCAGTACTTC.

The chain carries TRBV28 and TRBJ1-1; no firm D call. The CDR3 spans 12 residues. Germline values: CDR1 MDHEN, CDR2 SYDVKM. Trimming left V 4 bases short and J 1 base short, with 4 bases between. CDR3 sequence: CASSWGNTEAFF. CDR3 in DNA: TGTGCCAGCAGTTGGGGGAACACTGAAGCTTTCTTT.

The V gene is TRBV6-4, the J gene TRBJ1-1; 7 bases agree with TRBD1. CDR3 size: 14 residues. From germline, CDR1 is MRHNA and CDR2 SNTAGT. Losses at the gene ends were 5 bases for V and 2 bases for J; bases not matched to a gene: 5. The CDR3 DNA reads TGTGCCAGCAGTTCAGGGGGGGAAAACACTGAAGCTTTCTTT. It is translated as CASSSGGENTEAFF.

This chain uses TRBV4-1 with TRBJ1-5; no firm D call. Germline CDR1 and CDR2: MGHRA and YSYEKL. Deletions cut 5 bases from V and 2 bases from J, with 10 bases between. The length of the CDR3 is 14 residues. This chain's CDR3 is CASSVTGGNQPQHF. DNA of the CDR3: TGCGCCAGCAGCGTTACGGGAGGCAATCAGCCCCAGCATTTT.